This T cell receptor (beta chain) was retrieved from a study of OX40 agonist ivuxolimab in advanced cancers. Study-wide context: Dose-escalation patients suffered from hepatocellular carcinoma, melanoma, renal cell or head and neck cancer. Findings and limits, study-wide: CD8+ T cells averaged more expanded clones than CD4+. Antigen targets of the expanded peripheral T cells went undetermined.

With regard to this clone: Its specificity is not known.

Assay used: immunoSEQ multiplex PCR; TCRdb lists only in-frame clones, some missing. The sample holds about 38,000 clones, 60% to 85% seen once. This TCR was recovered from an adult with an advanced solid tumor such as melanoma, head and neck, liver or kidney cancer. The sequencing here drew on CD4+ or CD8+ T cells sorted from blood, taken in a trial of the OX40 agonist ivuxolimab.

As DNA, the CDR3 is TGTGCCAGCAATCCTCCCCTAGCGGGAGGCCACAATGAGCAGTTCTTC. Protein product: CASNPPLAGGHNEQFF. The rearrangement links TRBV28 to TRBJ2-1; 11 bases agree with TRBD2. The germline V gene encodes CDR1 MDHEN and CDR2 SYDVKM. With V trimmed by 7 bases and J by 5 bases, 10 bases remained unmatched. CDR3 length: 16 residues.